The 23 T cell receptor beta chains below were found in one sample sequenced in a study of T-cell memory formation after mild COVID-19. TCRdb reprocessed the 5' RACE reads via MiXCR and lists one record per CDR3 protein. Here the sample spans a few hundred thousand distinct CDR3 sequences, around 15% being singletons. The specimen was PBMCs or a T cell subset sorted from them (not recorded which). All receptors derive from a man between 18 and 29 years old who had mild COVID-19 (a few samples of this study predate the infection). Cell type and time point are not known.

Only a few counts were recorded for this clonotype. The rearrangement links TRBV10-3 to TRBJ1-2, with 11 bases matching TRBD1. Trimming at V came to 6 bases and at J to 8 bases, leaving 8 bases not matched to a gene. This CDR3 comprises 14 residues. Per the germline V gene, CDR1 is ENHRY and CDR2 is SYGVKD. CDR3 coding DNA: TGTGCCATCAGCCCCGGACAGGGGGCTGGCGGCTACACCTTC. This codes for CAISPGQGAGGYTF.

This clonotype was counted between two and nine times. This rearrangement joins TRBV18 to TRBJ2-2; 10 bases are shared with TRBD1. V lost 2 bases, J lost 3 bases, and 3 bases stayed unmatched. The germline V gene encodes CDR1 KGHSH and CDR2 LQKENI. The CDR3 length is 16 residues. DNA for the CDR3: TGTGCCAGCTCACCAAGACAGGGGGCCGACACCGGGGAGCTGTTTTTT. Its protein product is CASSPRQGADTGELFF. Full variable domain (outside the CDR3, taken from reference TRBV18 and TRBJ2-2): NAGVMQNPRHLVRRRGQEARLRCSPMKGHSHVYWYRQLPEEGLKFMVYLQKENIIDESGMPKERFSAEFPKEGPSILRIQQVVRGDSAAYFCASSPRQGADTGELFFGEGSRLTVL.

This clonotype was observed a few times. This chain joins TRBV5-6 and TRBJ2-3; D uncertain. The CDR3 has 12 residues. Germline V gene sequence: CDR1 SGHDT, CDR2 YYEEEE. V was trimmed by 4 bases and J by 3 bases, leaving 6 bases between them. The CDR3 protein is CASSALTDTQYF. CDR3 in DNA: TGTGCCAGCAGCGCGTTGACAGATACGCAGTATTTT.

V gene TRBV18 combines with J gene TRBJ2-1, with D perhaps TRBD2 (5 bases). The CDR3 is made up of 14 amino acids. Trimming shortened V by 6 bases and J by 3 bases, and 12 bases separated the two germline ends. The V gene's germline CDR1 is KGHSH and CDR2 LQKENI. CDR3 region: CASSREQIYNEQFF. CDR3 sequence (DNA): TGTGCCAGCTCGAGGGAACAAATCTACAATGAGCAGTTCTTC. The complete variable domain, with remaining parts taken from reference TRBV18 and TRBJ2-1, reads NAGVMQNPRHLVRRRGQEARLRCSPMKGHSHVYWYRQLPEEGLKFMVYLQKENIIDESGMPKERFSAEFPKEGPSILRIQQVVRGDSAAYFCASSREQIYNEQFFGPGTRLTVL.

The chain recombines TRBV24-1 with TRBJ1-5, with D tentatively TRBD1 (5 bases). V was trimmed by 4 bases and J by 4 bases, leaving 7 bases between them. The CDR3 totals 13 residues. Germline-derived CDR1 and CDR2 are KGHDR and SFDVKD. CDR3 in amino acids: CATSDGTNQPQHF. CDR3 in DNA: TGTGCCACCAGTGACGGGACGAATCAGCCCCAGCATTTT.

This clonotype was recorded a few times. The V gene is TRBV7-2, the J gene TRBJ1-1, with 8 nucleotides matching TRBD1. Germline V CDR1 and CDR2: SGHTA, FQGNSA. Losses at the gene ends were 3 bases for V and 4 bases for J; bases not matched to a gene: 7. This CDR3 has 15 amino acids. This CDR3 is CASSFGQGIRTEAFF. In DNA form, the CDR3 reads TGTGCCAGCAGCTTTGGACAGGGAATCCGCACTGAAGCTTTCTTT.

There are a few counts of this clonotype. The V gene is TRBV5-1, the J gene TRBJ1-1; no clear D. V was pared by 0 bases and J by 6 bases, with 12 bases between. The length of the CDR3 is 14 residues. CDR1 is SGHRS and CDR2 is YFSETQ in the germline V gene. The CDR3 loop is CASSLEPGVSEAFF. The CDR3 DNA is TGCGCCAGCAGCTTGGAGCCCGGGGTATCTGAAGCTTTCTTT.

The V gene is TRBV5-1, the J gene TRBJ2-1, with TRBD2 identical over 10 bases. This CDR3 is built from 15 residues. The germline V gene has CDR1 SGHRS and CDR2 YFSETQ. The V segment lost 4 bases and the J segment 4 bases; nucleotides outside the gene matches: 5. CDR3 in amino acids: CASSGASGGYNEQFF. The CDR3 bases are TGCGCCAGCAGCGGGGCTAGCGGGGGTTACAATGAGCAGTTCTTC.

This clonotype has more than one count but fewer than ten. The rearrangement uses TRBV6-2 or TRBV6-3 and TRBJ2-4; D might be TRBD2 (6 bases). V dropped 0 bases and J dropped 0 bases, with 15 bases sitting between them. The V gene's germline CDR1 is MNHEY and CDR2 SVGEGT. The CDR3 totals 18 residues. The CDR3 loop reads CASSYSGAGLIAKNIQYF. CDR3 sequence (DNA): TGTGCCAGCAGTTACTCGGGCGCGGGGCTCATAGCCAAAAACATTCAGTACTTC.

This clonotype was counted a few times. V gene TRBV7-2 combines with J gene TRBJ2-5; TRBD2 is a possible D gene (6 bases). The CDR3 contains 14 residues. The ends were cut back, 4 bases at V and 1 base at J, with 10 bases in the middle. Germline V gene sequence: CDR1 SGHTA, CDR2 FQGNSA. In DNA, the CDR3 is TGTGCCAGCAGCTGGACTATGACCCAAGAGACCCAGTACTTC. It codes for CASSWTMTQETQYF.

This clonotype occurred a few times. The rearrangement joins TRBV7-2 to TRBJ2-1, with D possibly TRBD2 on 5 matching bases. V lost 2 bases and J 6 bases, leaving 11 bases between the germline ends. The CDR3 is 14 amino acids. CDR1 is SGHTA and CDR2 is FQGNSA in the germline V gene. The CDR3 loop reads CASSLIARGNEQFF. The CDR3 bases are TGTGCCAGCAGCTTAATAGCTCGGGGCAATGAGCAGTTCTTC.

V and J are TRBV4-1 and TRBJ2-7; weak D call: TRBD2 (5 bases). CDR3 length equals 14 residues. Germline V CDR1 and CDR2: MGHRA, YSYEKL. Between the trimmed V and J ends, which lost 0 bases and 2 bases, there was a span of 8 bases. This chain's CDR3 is CASSQDRGTYEQYV. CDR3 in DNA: TGCGCCAGCAGCCAAGACCGGGGTACCTACGAGCAGTACGTC.

CDR3 protein: CAWEGNMNTEAFF. The CDR3 coding sequence is TGTGCCTGGGAGGGCAACATGAACACTGAAGCTTTCTTT. The chain employs TRBV30 and TRBJ1-1; D call uncertain. V was cut by 5 bases and J by 0 bases, with 10 bases left in between. The CDR3 is 13 amino acids. Per the germline V gene, CDR1 is GTSNPN and CDR2 is SVGIG (reference sequence).

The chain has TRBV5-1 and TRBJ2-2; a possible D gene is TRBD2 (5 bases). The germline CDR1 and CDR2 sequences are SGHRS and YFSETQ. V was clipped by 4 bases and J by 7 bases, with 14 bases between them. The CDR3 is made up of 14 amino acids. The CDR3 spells CASSQTDFSGELFF. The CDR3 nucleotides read TGCGCCAGCAGCCAGACGGACTTTAGCGGGGAGCTGTTTTTT.

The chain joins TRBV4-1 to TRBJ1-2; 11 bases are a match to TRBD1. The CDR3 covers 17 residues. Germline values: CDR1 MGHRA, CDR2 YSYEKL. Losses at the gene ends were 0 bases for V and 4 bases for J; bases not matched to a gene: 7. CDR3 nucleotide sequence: TGCGCCAGCAGCCAAGATTTGGGACAGGGGGTGGGCTATGGCTACACCTTC. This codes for CASSQDLGQGVGYGYTF.

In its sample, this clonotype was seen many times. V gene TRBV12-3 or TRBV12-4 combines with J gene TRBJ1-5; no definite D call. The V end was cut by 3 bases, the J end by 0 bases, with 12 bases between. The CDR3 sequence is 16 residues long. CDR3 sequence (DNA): TGTGCCAGCAGTTTCTCACCTGCTTATAGCAATCAGCCCCAGCATTTT. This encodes CASSFSPAYSNQPQHF.

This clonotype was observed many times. This chain's CDR3 is CASSYPGAGTEAFF. The CDR3 DNA sequence: TGTGCCAGCAGTTACCCGGGGGCAGGCACTGAAGCTTTCTTT. The rearrangement joins TRBV6-6 to TRBJ1-1, with a tentative D call TRBD1 (6 bases). The CDR3 runs to 14 residues. Trimming cost V 2 bases and J 4 bases, with 11 bases left between them. CDR1 is MNHNY, CDR2 SVGAGI, per germline (reference sequence).

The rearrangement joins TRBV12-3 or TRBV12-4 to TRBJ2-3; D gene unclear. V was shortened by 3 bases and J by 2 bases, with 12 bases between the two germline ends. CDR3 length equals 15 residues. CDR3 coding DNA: TGTGCCAGCAGTTTCGTTCTTCCCCCCACAGATACGCAGTATTTT. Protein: CASSFVLPPTDTQYF.

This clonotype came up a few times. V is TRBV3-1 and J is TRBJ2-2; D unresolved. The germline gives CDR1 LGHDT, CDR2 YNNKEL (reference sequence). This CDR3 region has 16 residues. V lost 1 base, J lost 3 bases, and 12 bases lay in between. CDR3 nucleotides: TGTGCCAGCAGCCAAGTTATCAAGAGGTACACCGGGGAGCTGTTTTTT. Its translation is CASSQVIKRYTGELFF.

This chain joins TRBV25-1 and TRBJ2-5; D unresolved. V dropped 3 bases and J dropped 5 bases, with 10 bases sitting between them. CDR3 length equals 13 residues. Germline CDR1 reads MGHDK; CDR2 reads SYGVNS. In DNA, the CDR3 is TGTGCCAGCAGTGAGGGCAGCAGGGAGACCCAGTACTTC. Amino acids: CASSEGSRETQYF.

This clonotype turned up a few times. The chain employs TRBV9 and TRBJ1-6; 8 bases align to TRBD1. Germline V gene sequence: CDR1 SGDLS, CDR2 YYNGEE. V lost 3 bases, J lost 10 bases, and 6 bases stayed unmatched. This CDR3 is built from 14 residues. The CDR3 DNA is TGTGCCAGCAGCGAGACAGGGGTGGGGTCACCCCTCCACTTT. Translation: CASSETGVGSPLHF.

In DNA form, the CDR3 reads TGCGCCAGCAGCCCACGGGACAGGGGGAGCGGGGAGCTGTTTTTT. It yields the protein CASSPRDRGSGELFF. The chain links TRBV5-1 to TRBJ2-2; TRBD1 agrees at 11 bases. The CDR3 extends over 15 amino acids. V shed 4 bases, J shed 7 bases, and the junction held 6 bases outside the gene matches. Germline V gene sequence: CDR1 SGHRS, CDR2 YFSETQ.

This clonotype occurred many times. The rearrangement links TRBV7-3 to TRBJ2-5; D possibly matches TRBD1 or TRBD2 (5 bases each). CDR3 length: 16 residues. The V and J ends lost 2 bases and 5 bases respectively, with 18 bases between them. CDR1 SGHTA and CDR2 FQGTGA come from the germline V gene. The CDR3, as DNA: TGTGCCAGCAGCTTATCGGGACCTAGTCTGGGGGAGACCCAGTACTTC. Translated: CASSLSGPSLGETQYF.